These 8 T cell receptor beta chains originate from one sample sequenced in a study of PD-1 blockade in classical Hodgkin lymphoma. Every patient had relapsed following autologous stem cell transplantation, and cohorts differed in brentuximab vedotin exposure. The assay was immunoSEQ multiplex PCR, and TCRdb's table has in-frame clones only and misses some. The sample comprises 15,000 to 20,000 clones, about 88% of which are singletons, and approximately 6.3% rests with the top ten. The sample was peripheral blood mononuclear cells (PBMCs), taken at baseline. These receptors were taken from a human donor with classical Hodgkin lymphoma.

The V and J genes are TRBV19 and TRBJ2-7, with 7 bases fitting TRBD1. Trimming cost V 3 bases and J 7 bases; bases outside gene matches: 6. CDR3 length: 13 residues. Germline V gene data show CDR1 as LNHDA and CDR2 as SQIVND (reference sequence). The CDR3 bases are TGTGCCAGTAGTATGGGACAGTTAACGGAGCAGTACTTC. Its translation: CASSMGQLTEQYF.

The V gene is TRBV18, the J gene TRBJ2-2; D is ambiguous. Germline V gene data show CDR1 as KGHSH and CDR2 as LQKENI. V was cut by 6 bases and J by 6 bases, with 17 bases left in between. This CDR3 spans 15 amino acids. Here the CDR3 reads CASSPLEYRAGELFF. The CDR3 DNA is TGTGCCAGCTCCCCCCTGGAGTACCGGGCCGGGGAGCTGTTTTTT.

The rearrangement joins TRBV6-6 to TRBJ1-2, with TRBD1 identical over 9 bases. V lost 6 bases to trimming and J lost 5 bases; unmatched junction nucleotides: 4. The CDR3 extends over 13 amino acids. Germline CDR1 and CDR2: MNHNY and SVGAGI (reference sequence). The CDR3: CASRQGAGYGYTF. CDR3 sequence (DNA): TGTGCCAGCAGACAGGGGGCAGGGTATGGCTACACCTTC.

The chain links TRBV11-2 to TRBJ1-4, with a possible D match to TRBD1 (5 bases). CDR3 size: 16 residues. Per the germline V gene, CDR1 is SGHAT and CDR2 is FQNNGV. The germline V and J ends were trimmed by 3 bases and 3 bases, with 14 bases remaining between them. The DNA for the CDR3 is TGTGCCAGCAGCTTTACGGAGGGAGGGGCTAATGAAAAACTGTTTTTT. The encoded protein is CASSFTEGGANEKLFF.

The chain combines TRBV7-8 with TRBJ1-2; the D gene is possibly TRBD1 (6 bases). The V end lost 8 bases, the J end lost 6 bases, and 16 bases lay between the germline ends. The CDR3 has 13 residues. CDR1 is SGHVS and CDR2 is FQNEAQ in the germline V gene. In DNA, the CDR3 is TGTGCCAGCGCCTTTCGGGGGGCGGATGGCTACACCTTC. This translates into CASAFRGADGYTF.

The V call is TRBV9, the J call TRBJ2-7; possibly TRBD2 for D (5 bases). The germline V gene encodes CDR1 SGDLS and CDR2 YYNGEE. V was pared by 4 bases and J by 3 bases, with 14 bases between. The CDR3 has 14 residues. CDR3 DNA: TGTGCCAGCAGCCGGATTCCGGGAAACTACGAGCAGTACTTC. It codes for CASSRIPGNYEQYF.

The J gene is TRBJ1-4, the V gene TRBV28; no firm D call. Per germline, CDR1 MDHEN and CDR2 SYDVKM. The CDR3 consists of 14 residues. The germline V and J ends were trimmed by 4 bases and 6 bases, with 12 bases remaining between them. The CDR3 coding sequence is TGTGCCAGCAGTTATGGTGGTGGTTATGAAAAACTGTTTTTT. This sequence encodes CASSYGGGYEKLFF.

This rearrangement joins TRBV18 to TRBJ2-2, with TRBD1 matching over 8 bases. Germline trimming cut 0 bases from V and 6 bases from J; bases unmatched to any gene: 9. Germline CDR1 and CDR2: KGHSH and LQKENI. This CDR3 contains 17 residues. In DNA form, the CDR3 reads TGTGCCAGCTCACCACCCGGACAGGGTTTGGCGCCCGGGGAGCTGTTTTTT. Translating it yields CASSPPGQGLAPGELFF.